A single sample is the source of the 2 T cell receptor beta chains below, sequenced in a study of identical twins. MiXCR, run by TCRdb on the 5' RACE reads, gives a single entry per CDR3 protein. The repertoire holds about 530,000 distinct CDR3 sequences, with roughly 15% as singletons. These same data were also listed under a study on yellow fever vaccine responses in identical twins.

Sequenced: CD4+ T cells sorted from blood. The source of these receptors is a woman aged 18-29 years in good health.

The CDR3 sequence: CASSQGLAYYEQYF. DNA of the CDR3: TGCGCCAGCAGCCAAGGACTAGCGTACTACGAGCAGTACTTC. The rearrangement uses TRBV5-1 and TRBJ2-7; 9 nucleotides line up with TRBD2. This CDR3 comprises 14 residues. After removal of 4 bases from V and 3 bases from J, the junction contained 5 bases not matched to a gene. Germline assignment: CDR1 SGHRS and CDR2 YFSETQ.

This clonotype was observed a handful of times. The V and J genes are TRBV2 and TRBJ1-4; the D gene is possibly TRBD1 (5 bases). This CDR3 is 13 amino acids long. Germline V gives CDR1 SNHLY, CDR2 FYNNEI. The V and J ends lost 6 bases and 7 bases respectively, with 12 bases between them. The CDR3 spells CASRLAGSEKLFF. CDR3 DNA: TGTGCCAGCAGGTTGGCAGGGTCTGAAAAACTGTTTTTT.